Shown below are 23 T cell receptor beta chains from a single sample sequenced in a study of blood T cells in healthy people across ages. Sample-barcoded 5' priming and a J-beta primer mix drove a second PCR of about 6 to 11 cycles. Via MiXCR, TCRdb re-called the 5' RACE reads, giving one row per CDR3 protein. This table holds 1.5 million to 1.9 million distinct CDR3 sequences, roughly 43% found once. The sample taken for sequencing was blood. The receptors come from a woman aged 18-29 years in good health.

Here the CDR3 reads CAISRAGTALYEQYF. CDR3 nucleotide sequence: TGTGCCATCAGTAGAGCCGGGACGGCGCTTTACGAGCAGTACTTC. This sequence joins TRBV10-3 and TRBJ2-5, with D perhaps TRBD1 or TRBD2 (5 bases each). The closer fit of TRBJ2-7 to the DNA end suggests the J call may be wrong. Per the germline V gene, CDR1 is ENHRY and CDR2 is SYGVKD. The CDR3 is 15 amino acids.

This clonotype was observed a handful of times. The chain employs TRBV5-1 and TRBJ2-7, with TRBD2 matching 7 bases. J was trimmed by 5 bases and V by 1 base; bases with no gene match: 9. Germline-derived CDR1 and CDR2 are SGHRS and YFSETQ. This CDR3 is built from 15 residues. The CDR3 DNA reads TGCGCCAGCAGCTTGAATGCGGGAGCCTTGGACGAGCAGTACTTC. Translating it yields CASSLNAGALDEQYF.

Of note for this clonotype: Mismatch with germline at one junction end may stem from a read error. The chain employs TRBV4-2 and TRBJ2-5; 15 nucleotides agree with TRBD2. The CDR3 spans 16 residues. Germline V gene lookup returns CDR1 LGHNA and CDR2 YNFKEQ. Here the CDR3 reads CANSQVGTSGRSEQYF. CDR3 DNA: TGTGCCAACAGCCAAGTAGGGACTAGCGGGAGGAGTGAGCAGTACTTC.

This clonotype was detected once. This sequence joins TRBV7-2 and TRBJ1-1, with D unresolved. The CDR3 is made up of 15 amino acids. The V end lost 1 base, the J end lost 4 bases, and 13 bases lay between the germline ends. Germline CDR1 reads SGHTA; CDR2 reads FQGNSA. The CDR3 is CASSLGGQLSTEAFF. The DNA for the CDR3 is TGTGCCAGCAGCTTAGGCGGTCAATTGAGCACTGAAGCTTTCTTT.

The chain carries TRBV10-3 and TRBJ2-1; D is perhaps TRBD1 (6 bases). Germline V gene sequence: CDR1 ENHRY, CDR2 SYGVKD. Trimming took off 0 bases at V and 4 bases at J, with 13 bases between the two ends. This CDR3 has 16 residues. The CDR3 sequence: CAISESGGSVYNEQFF. CDR3 nucleotides: TGTGCCATCAGTGAGTCAGGGGGTTCGGTATACAATGAGCAGTTCTTC.

The rearrangement links TRBV7-8 to TRBJ1-4; D might be TRBD1 (5 bases). Trimming pared 6 bases from V and 6 bases from J, leaving 11 bases between. The CDR3 contains 13 residues. CDR1 is SGHVS and CDR2 is FQNEAQ in the germline V gene. The CDR3 nucleotides are TGTGCCAGCAGGACGGGGGTCTATGAAAAACTGTTTTTT. It translates to CASRTGVYEKLFF.

This clonotype was seen a few times. V and J are TRBV20-1 and TRBJ2-4; 8 bases align to TRBD1. Trimming cost V 3 bases and J 13 bases; bases outside gene matches: 5. CDR1 and CDR2 from the germline V gene are DFQATT and SNEGSKA (reference sequence). The CDR3 is 11 residues long. CDR3 nucleotide sequence: TGCAGTGCTAGGGACAGGGTTAAGCAGTACTTC. Translating it yields CSARDRVKQYF.

The chain has TRBV27 and TRBJ1-1; 10 positions agree with TRBD1. CDR1 and CDR2 (germline): MNHEY, SMNVEV (reference sequence). There are 13 residues in the CDR3. V shed 6 bases, J shed 10 bases, and the junction held 8 bases outside the gene matches. The CDR3 nucleotides read TGTGCCAGCAGATCGACAGGGGGCGCGTCAGCTTTCTTT. Its protein product is CASRSTGGASAFF.

The CDR3 nucleotides are TGTGCCAGCAGCGTGAGGTTGGCCAACGAGCAGTACTTC. It codes for CASSVRLANEQYF. The chain links TRBV7-2 to TRBJ2-4, with unresolved D. The DNA matches TRBJ2-7 better at its end, which makes the J call doubtful. This CDR3 spans 13 amino acids. Looked up from germline, CDR1 is SGHTA and CDR2 is FQGNSA.

This chain uses TRBV4-1 with TRBJ2-3; D not resolved. The CDR3 totals 15 residues. Trimming took 4 bases from V and 0 from J, leaving 11 bases between them. The V gene's germline CDR1 is MGHRA and CDR2 YSYEKL. CDR3 protein: CASSPSVTSTDTQYF. For the CDR3, the DNA is TGCGCCAGCAGCCCTTCCGTGACCAGCACAGATACGCAGTATTTT.

This chain connects TRBV28 to TRBJ2-5, with 7 bases that match TRBD2. The germline gives CDR1 MDHEN, CDR2 SYDVKM. The length of the CDR3 is 16 residues. The ends lost 4 bases at V and 5 bases at J; junction bases unmatched: 13. For the CDR3, the DNA is TGTGCCAGCAGTTCCCCCTTGGCGGGAGAGGCTGAGACCCAGTACTTC. It specifies CASSSPLAGEAETQYF.

The chain joins TRBV7-9 to TRBJ2-5; D may be TRBD1 (5 bases). The J call may not be correct, given that the DNA end is closer to TRBJ2-7. Germline CDR1 and CDR2: SEHNR and FQNEAQ (reference sequence). The CDR3 totals 12 residues. DNA for the CDR3: TGTGCCAGCAGTCGACAGATCTACGAGCAGTACTTC. This encodes CASSRQIYEQYF.

This clonotype was counted between two and nine times. The J gene is TRBJ1-2, the V gene TRBV5-1; 9 bases line up with TRBD1. Trimming at V came to 6 bases and at J to 9 bases, leaving 12 bases not matched to a gene. Germline V CDR1 and CDR2: SGHRS, YFSETQ. This CDR3 is built from 14 residues. CDR3 sequence (DNA): TGCGCCAGCAACCAGGCCCCGGACAGGGGAAGCTACACCTTC. Its protein is CASNQAPDRGSYTF.

The V and J genes are TRBV28 and TRBJ1-5; D is ambiguous. The CDR3 has 15 residues. The germline gives CDR1 MDHEN, CDR2 SYDVKM. Trimming left V 0 bases short and J 1 base short, with 7 bases between. CDR3 sequence (DNA): TGTGCCAGCAGTTTATGGGCACAAAGCAATCAGCCCCAGCATTTT. Translated, it gives CASSLWAQSNQPQHF.

The V and J genes are TRBV5-5 and TRBJ2-5; 7 bases map to TRBD2. Per germline, CDR1 SGHKS and CDR2 YYEKEE (reference sequence). CDR3 size: 15 residues. J lost 4 bases, V lost 0 bases, and 6 bases had no gene match. The CDR3: CASSLGPTSRETQYF. The CDR3 nucleotides read TGTGCCAGCAGCTTGGGCCCGACTAGCAGAGAGACCCAGTACTTC.

The rearrangement links TRBV20-1 to TRBJ2-1, with 8 bases aligning to TRBD2. This CDR3 is 16 amino acids long. V dropped 3 bases and J dropped 9; count of bases not matched to a gene: 16. Germline V gives CDR1 DFQATT, CDR2 SNEGSKA (reference sequence). This CDR3 is CSASKAGVPRFSEQFF. The CDR3 coding sequence is TGCAGTGCTAGCAAAGCGGGAGTTCCCCGTTTTAGTGAGCAGTTCTTC.

The genes are TRBV6-6 and TRBJ2-7, with D possibly being TRBD1 (6 bases). Between the trimmed V and J ends, which lost 4 bases and 2 bases, there was a span of 9 bases. This CDR3 contains 13 residues. Looked up from germline, CDR1 is MNHNY and CDR2 is SVGAGI (reference sequence). This CDR3 reads CASSSYRAYEQYF. In DNA, the CDR3 is TGTGCCAGCAGTTCATACAGGGCCTACGAGCAGTACTTC.

This clonotype has a count of ten or more. V usage is TRBV12-3 or TRBV12-4 and J usage is TRBJ2-1; D not resolved. V dropped 6 bases and J dropped 6 bases, with 6 bases sitting between them. The CDR3 is 11 residues long. CDR3 bases: TGTGCCAGCAGGGTGACCAATGAGCAGTTCTTC. Its translation is CASRVTNEQFF.

The genes are TRBV25-1 and TRBJ1-1, with D possibly matching TRBD1 (5 bases). CDR1 and CDR2 from the germline V gene are MGHDK and SYGVNS. V lost 3 bases to trimming and J lost 4 bases, with 15 bases between them. This CDR3 spans 15 amino acids. Here the CDR3 reads CASSELGAGGTEAFF. CDR3 bases: TGTGCCAGCAGTGAGCTAGGAGCTGGGGGCACTGAAGCTTTCTTT. Variable domain in full (rest from reference TRBV25-1 and TRBJ1-1): EADIYQTPRYLVIGTGKKITLECSQTMGHDKMYWYQQDPGMELHLIHYSYGVNSTEKGDLSSESTVSRIRTEHFPLTLESARPSHTSQYLCASSELGAGGTEAFFGQGTRLTVV.

V is TRBV9 and J is TRBJ2-5; TRBD2 aligns across 14 bases. Per germline, CDR1 SGDLS and CDR2 YYNGEE. J was trimmed by 11 bases and V by 2 bases; bases with no gene match: 14. There are 17 residues in the CDR3. CDR3 region: CASSVRGLAGALDEQYF. CDR3 nucleotides: TGTGCCAGCAGCGTCAGGGGACTAGCGGGAGCGTTAGATGAGCAGTACTTC. The variable domain in full, with the rest retrieved from reference TRBV9 and TRBJ2-5, is DSGVTQTPKHLITATGQRVTLRCSPRSGDLSVYWYQQSLDQGLQFLIQYYNGEERAKGNILERFSAQQFPDLHSELNLSSLELGDSALYFCASSVRGLAGALDEQYFGPGTRLLVL.

The chain is built from TRBV5-1 and TRBJ2-3; tentatively, D is TRBD2 (5 bases). Trimming pared 8 bases from V and 6 bases from J, leaving 10 bases between. Germline CDR1 and CDR2: SGHRS and YFSETQ. The CDR3 totals 11 residues. CDR3 bases: TGCGCCAGTAAATCGGGGGATACGCAGTATTTT. Its protein is CASKSGDTQYF.

As to this clonotype: With a much larger clone just one base away, this may be a read error. V gene TRBV24-1 combines with J gene TRBJ2-5; 16 bases are a match to TRBD2. Per germline, CDR1 KGHDR and CDR2 SFDVKD. This CDR3 is 17 amino acids long. The ends lost 5 bases at V and 11 bases at J; junction bases unmatched: 13. Written as DNA, the CDR3 is TGTGCCACCAGTGCCGGGACTAGCGGGAGGGCTTTCCATGAGCAGTACTTC. Residues: CATSAGTSGRAFHEQYF.

This clonotype has only a few counts. A junction boundary mismatches the germline segment, possibly from a read error. This chain links TRBV9 with TRBJ2-7; TRBD2 matches at 9 bases. This CDR3 is built from 14 residues. Germline values: CDR1 SGDLS, CDR2 YYNGEE. The CDR3 DNA sequence: TGTGCCAGCAGCGGGACTAGCGAATCCTCCGAGCAGTACTTC. It specifies CASSGTSESSEQYF.